These 27 T cell receptor beta chains were sequenced from one sample in a study of metastatic and nonmetastatic thyroid tumors (dated by TCRdb to 2018 to 2021). The method was PCR. The sequencing machine was an Illumina HiSeq 4000. TCRdb cleaned the public reads at Q25 with fastp, built clones with MiXCR and kept in-frame beta chains. For this sample the table gives tens of thousands of clones, of which more than 9.5% were detected only once. Of the sample, around 11% falls within the top ten clones. Before undergoing thyroid surgery, none of the patients had been given any kind of treatment. What was sequenced was blood. The receptors were sampled from a female donor with papillary thyroid cancer or a benign thyroid nodule (not recorded which). Some clones in this sample may be carry-over from other donors' samples.

A remark on this clone: One base away lies a much larger clone, so this may be a sequencing read error. The chain links TRBV20-1 to TRBJ1-1; the D is unclear. Germline loops: CDR1 DFQATT, CDR2 SNEGSKA (reference sequence). This CDR3 region has 14 residues. V was shortened by 0 bases and J by 0 bases, with 8 bases between the two germline ends. The CDR3 DNA is TGCAGTGCTAGAGATGCACAGTTGAACACTGAAGCTTTCTTT. The encoded protein is CSARDAQLNTEAFF.

This clone has ten or more counts. Here the CDR3 DNA reads TGCAGTGCTCCTCAGGGCAGGGTCACCGGGGAGCTGTTTTTT. Its protein product is CSAPQGRVTGELFF. V and J are TRBV20-1 and TRBJ2-2; D may be TRBD1 (5 bases). The germline V gene has CDR1 DFQATT and CDR2 SNEGSKA (reference sequence). V was pared by 5 bases and J by 4 bases, with 14 bases between. This CDR3 contains 14 residues.

This clone appeared many times. This rearrangement joins TRBV14 to TRBJ2-5; D remains ambiguous. CDR3 size: 16 residues. Looked up from germline, CDR1 is SGHDN and CDR2 is FVKESK. V was trimmed by 1 base and J by 5 bases, leaving 17 bases between them. CDR3 loop: CASSQGRASVGETQYF. The CDR3, as DNA: TGTGCCAGCAGCCAAGGAAGGGCCAGTGTTGGGGAGACCCAGTACTTC.

This clone was found many times. The chain is built from TRBV4-2 and TRBJ2-7; 13 bases are a match to TRBD2. With 2 bases clipped from V and 3 bases from J, the junction kept 10 bases outside the gene matches. From germline, CDR1 is LGHNA and CDR2 YNFKEQ. The CDR3 extends over 18 amino acids. This CDR3 is CASSQPGLAGEQGYEQYF. CDR3 in DNA: TGTGCCAGCAGCCAACCAGGACTAGCGGGAGAACAGGGCTACGAGCAGTACTTC.

As to this clone: The germline gene is not matched at one end of the junction; a read error may be the cause. J is TRBJ1-6 and V is TRBV3-1, with a possible D match to TRBD1 (5 bases). Looked up from germline, CDR1 is LGHDT and CDR2 is YNNKEL (reference sequence). CDR3 length: 14 amino acids. The CDR3 nucleotides are TGTGCCAGCAGCCCAGGGTCGCAGAGGTCACCCATCCACTTT. Protein: CASSPGSQRSPIHF. Full variable domain (outside the CDR3, taken from reference TRBV3-1 and TRBJ1-6): DTAVSQTPKYLVTQMGNDKSIKCEQNLGHDTMYWYKQDSKKFLKIMFSYNNKELIINETVPNRFSPKSPDKAHLNLHINSLELGDSAVYFCASSPGSQRSPIHFGNGTRLTVT.

This clone was counted ten times or more. V gene TRBV7-2 combines with J gene TRBJ2-7; no clear D gene. From germline, CDR1 is SGHTA and CDR2 FQGNSA. This CDR3 has 13 amino acids. Deletions cut 4 bases from V and 4 bases from J, with 11 bases between. The CDR3 bases are TGTGCCAGCAGCTCAGGCCCGGATTACGAGCAGTACTTC. This translates into CASSSGPDYEQYF.

This clone has just a few counts. This sequence joins TRBV7-9 and TRBJ1-2; D not certain. The V and J ends lost 1 base and 4 bases respectively, with 4 bases between them. The CDR3 is 12 amino acids. From germline, CDR1 is SEHNR and CDR2 FQNEAQ (reference sequence). CDR3 region: CASSLEIYGYTF. The DNA of the CDR3 is TGTGCCAGCAGCTTAGAGATCTATGGCTACACCTTC.

The chain has TRBV7-8 and TRBJ2-1, with 14 bases that match TRBD2. Germline CDR1 and CDR2: SGHVS and FQNEAQ. The length of the CDR3 is 14 residues. With V trimmed by 5 bases and J by 12 bases, 6 bases remained unmatched. Here the CDR3 reads CASSSGTSGSVQFF. Written as DNA, the CDR3 is TGTGCCAGCAGCAGTGGGACTAGCGGGAGTGTGCAGTTCTTC.

The chain has TRBV5-1 and TRBJ2-5; D possibly corresponds to TRBD1 (5 bases). The CDR3 is 13 residues long. Germline-derived CDR1 and CDR2 are SGHRS and YFSETQ. The V end lost 4 bases, the J end lost 5 bases, and 12 bases lay between the germline ends. Here the CDR3 DNA reads TGCGCCAGCAGCGCAGGGCTTTTTGAGACCCAGTACTTC. Translation gives CASSAGLFETQYF. The full variable domain, its missing parts supplied by reference TRBV5-1 and TRBJ2-5, is KAGVTQTPRYLIKTRGQQVTLSCSPISGHRSVSWYQQTPGQGLQFLFEYFSETQRNKGNFPGRFSGRQFSNSRSEMNVSTLELGDSALYLCASSAGLFETQYFGPGTRLLVL.

This clone was found many times. The chain is built from TRBV28 and TRBJ2-1; D is possibly TRBD1 (6 bases). V was cut by 7 bases and J by 6 bases, with 19 bases left in between. CDR3 size: 15 residues. The germline gives CDR1 MDHEN, CDR2 SYDVKM. As DNA, the CDR3 is TGTGCCAGCACCCGCTGGGGCAGGGGTGGCAATGAGCAGTTCTTC. Protein sequence: CASTRWGRGGNEQFF.

This clone was detected ten times or more. The rearrangement joins TRBV18 to TRBJ2-3; 8 bases are a match to TRBD1. This CDR3 has 17 amino acids. CDR1 KGHSH and CDR2 LQKENI come from the germline V gene. V dropped 2 bases and J dropped 1; count of bases not matched to a gene: 8. CDR3 amino acids: CASSPYAPGQGTDTQYF. Written as DNA, the CDR3 is TGTGCCAGCTCACCATATGCCCCGGGACAGGGCACAGATACGCAGTATTTT.

This clone has a count of ten or more. This chain connects TRBV6-1 to TRBJ2-2; tentatively, D is TRBD1 (5 bases). Germline V gene sequence: CDR1 MNHNS, CDR2 SASEGT. V was cut by 7 bases and J by 4 bases, with 13 bases left in between. The CDR3 totals 14 residues. This CDR3 is CASKEADSTGELFF. As DNA, the CDR3 is TGTGCCAGCAAGGAAGCCGACAGCACCGGGGAGCTGTTTTTT.

This clone was seen at least ten times. The V call is TRBV20-1, the J call TRBJ1-5; tentative D call: TRBD1 (5 bases). V gave up 6 bases and J gave up 6 bases, with 12 bases separating them. The CDR3 runs 12 residues. Germline assignment: CDR1 DFQATT and CDR2 SNEGSKA (reference sequence). CDR3 DNA: TGCAGTGCCGGACACCCTAGTCAGCCCCAGCATTTT. Protein product: CSAGHPSQPQHF.

This clone has a count of ten or more. This sequence joins TRBV2 and TRBJ2-3, with 13 positions matching TRBD2. Looked up from germline, CDR1 is SNHLY and CDR2 is FYNNEI. With V trimmed by 5 bases and J by 1 base, 9 bases remained unmatched. The CDR3 covers 18 residues. The DNA of the CDR3 is TGTGCCAGCAGTCTCCGGACTAGCGGGAGATTGGGCACAGATACGCAGTATTTT. Translated: CASSLRTSGRLGTDTQYF.

The chain uses TRBV29-1 and TRBJ2-1; 7 bases are shared with TRBD2. The germline gives CDR1 SQVTM, CDR2 ANQGSEA. V lost 5 bases and J lost 8; bases outside the gene matches: 15. The CDR3 totals 15 residues. The CDR3 coding sequence is TGCAGCGTTAGGCAGGGAACCACCAGCGGGGATGAGCAGTTCTTC. This encodes CSVRQGTTSGDEQFF.

This clone occurred many times. The chain couples TRBV28 to TRBJ2-5; D is unclear. Germline V CDR1 and CDR2: MDHEN, SYDVKM. With 1 base removed from V and 2 bases from J, the gap between germline ends came to 11 bases. The CDR3 loop spans 15 amino acids. The CDR3 sequence is CASSLLVRRQETQYF. The CDR3 DNA sequence: TGTGCCAGCAGTTTATTGGTCCGCAGACAAGAGACCCAGTACTTC. Combining the CDR3 with reference TRBV28 and TRBJ2-5 gives the whole variable domain DVKVTQSSRYLVKRTGEKVFLECVQDMDHENMFWYRQDPGLGLRLIYFSYDVKMKEKGDIPEGYSVSREKKERFSLILESASTNQTSMYLCASSLLVRRQETQYFGPGTRLLVL.

At least ten counts were recorded for this clone. The chain couples TRBV7-2 to TRBJ2-7; D tentatively reads TRBD1 or TRBD2 (5 bases each). From germline, CDR1 is SGHTA and CDR2 FQGNSA. V was shortened by 1 base and J by 5 bases, with 9 bases between the two germline ends. This CDR3 contains 13 residues. The CDR3 DNA follows: TGTGCCAGCAGCTTAGTATTGGGGGACGAGCAGTACTTC. It yields the protein CASSLVLGDEQYF.

The chain has TRBV7-9 and TRBJ2-7, with TRBD2 matching 10 bases. Germline values: CDR1 SEHNR, CDR2 FQNEAQ (reference sequence). The CDR3 totals 13 residues. V lost 6 bases, J lost 1 base, and 0 bases stayed unmatched. The CDR3 is CASRAGGSYEQYF. The CDR3 region has the DNA TGTGCCAGCAGAGCGGGGGGGTCCTACGAGCAGTACTTC.

This clone was recorded at least ten times. This chain connects TRBV3-1 to TRBJ2-7, with D possibly TRBD2 on 6 matching bases. From germline, CDR1 is LGHDT and CDR2 YNNKEL (reference sequence). The CDR3 has 14 amino acids. V lost 3 bases to trimming and J lost 5 bases, with 14 bases between them. CDR3 residues: CASSHGTSKNEQYF. The CDR3 nucleotides read TGTGCCAGCAGCCACGGGACTTCCAAAAACGAGCAGTACTTC.

The V and J genes are TRBV4-1 and TRBJ2-1, with TRBD2 matching 10 bases. This CDR3 spans 16 amino acids. Per the germline V gene, CDR1 is MGHRA and CDR2 is YSYEKL. J lost 4 bases, V lost 2 bases, and 5 bases had no gene match. The CDR3 DNA reads as TGCGCCAGCAGCCAAACCGTACTAGCGGGATACAATGAGCAGTTCTTC. Amino acid sequence: CASSQTVLAGYNEQFF.

This clone was counted between two and nine times. The chain has TRBV20-1 and TRBJ2-7; D is possibly TRBD2 (6 bases). Germline V CDR1 and CDR2: DFQATT, SNEGSKA (reference sequence). The CDR3 sequence is 16 residues long. V lost 2 bases to trimming and J lost 2 bases, with 19 bases between them. CDR3 in amino acids: CSARTLVRDLAYEQYF. The CDR3 bases are TGCAGTGCTAGAACCTTAGTACGGGACTTGGCCTACGAGCAGTACTTC.

This clone has at least ten counts. The chain joins TRBV5-1 to TRBJ1-3, with D unresolved. The CDR3 length is 17 residues. In germline, CDR1 is SGHRS, CDR2 YFSETQ. V was pared by 0 bases and J by 4 bases, with 17 bases between. The CDR3 coding sequence is TGCGCCAGCAGCTTGGGCCGGACGTCGATCTCGGGAAACACCATATATTTT. It yields the protein CASSLGRTSISGNTIYF.

The CDR3 DNA reads TGCAGTGCTAGCCCTCCCGGACTAGCGGGGGCCCACGAGCAGTACTTC. It encodes CSASPPGLAGAHEQYF. The rearrangement uses TRBV20-1 and TRBJ2-7; 13 bases are shared with TRBD2. V lost 3 bases, J lost 5 bases, and 10 bases stayed unmatched. This CDR3 comprises 16 residues. CDR1 is DFQATT, CDR2 SNEGSKA, per germline (reference sequence).

A note on this clone: This may arise from a read error, as a much more abundant clone is one base away. The chain is built from TRBV29-1 and TRBJ1-1; D not certain. Germline CDR1 reads SQVTM; CDR2 reads ANQGSEA. V lost 5 bases to trimming and J lost 0 bases, with 13 bases between them. The CDR3 extends over 14 amino acids. CDR3 loop: CSVQGSRLNTEAFF. The CDR3 DNA is TGCAGCGTTCAAGGGAGCAGGCTGAACACTGAAGCTTTCTTT.

This clone was seen at least ten times. J is TRBJ2-3 and V is TRBV5-1; possibly TRBD1 or TRBD2 for D (5 bases each). With 0 bases removed from V and 4 bases from J, the gap between germline ends came to 9 bases. CDR1 is SGHRS, CDR2 YFSETQ, per germline. This CDR3 contains 14 residues. This CDR3 reads CASSLAEGSDTQYF. In DNA form, the CDR3 reads TGCGCCAGCAGCTTGGCTGAGGGGTCAGATACGCAGTATTTT.

This clone has more than one count but fewer than ten. A clone one base away is much larger, so this may be a read error. The V and J genes are TRBV11-1 and TRBJ2-1; maybe TRBD2 (7 bases). Trimming took 2 bases from V and 9 from J, leaving 17 bases between them. The CDR3 covers 15 residues. Per germline, CDR1 SGHAT and CDR2 FQDESV (reference sequence). The CDR3 is CASSLLWGGPREQFF. DNA for the CDR3: TGTGCCAGCAGCTTACTGTGGGGGGGCCCGCGTGAGCAGTTCTTC. The full variable domain, completed using reference TRBV11-1 and TRBJ2-1, is EAEVAQSPRYKITEKSQAVAFWCDPISGHATLYWYRQILGQGPELLVQFQDESVVDDSQLPKDRFSAERLKGVDSTLKIQPAELGDSAMYLCASSLLWGGPREQFFGPGTRLTVL.

This clone turned up a few times. A much larger clone lies one base from this, so it may be a read error. V usage is TRBV6-2 or TRBV6-3 and J usage is TRBJ2-3; the D is unclear. Germline-derived CDR1 and CDR2 are MNHEY and SVGEGT. V was shortened by 1 base and J by 0 bases, with 14 bases between the two germline ends. The CDR3 extends over 17 amino acids. The CDR3 loop is CASSYFSPLDSTDTQYF. In DNA, the CDR3 is TGTGCCAGCAGTTACTTTTCCCCCCTGGACAGCACAGATACGCAGTATTTT.